The 9 T cell receptor beta chains reported below all come from one sample, sequenced in a study of CD8 T cells in ankylosing spondylitis. In TCRdb, the 5' RACE reads were re-called with MiXCR into one record per CDR3 protein. The profile covers about 42,000 distinct CDR3 sequences, with about 4% appearing a single time and roughly 4% taken by the ten largest. Sequencing was performed on blood, either unsorted or a sorted T cell fraction (not recorded which). The receptors were gathered from a female donor with ankylosing spondylitis or in good health (not recorded which).

The chain links TRBV9 to TRBJ1-5; D is possibly TRBD1 (5 bases). Germline CDR1 reads SGDLS; CDR2 reads YYNGEE. This CDR3 contains 15 residues. Trimming cost V 3 bases and J 1 base, with 11 bases left between them. The CDR3 DNA follows: TGTGCCAGCAGCGCCGAGGGGATAAGCAATCAGCCCCAGCATTTT. It codes for CASSAEGISNQPQHF.

This clonotype has ten or more counts. The chain links TRBV9 to TRBJ1-2; 7 positions match TRBD1. The germline CDR1 and CDR2 sequences are SGDLS and YYNGEE. V gave up 0 bases and J gave up 7 bases; unmatched junction bases: 6. The CDR3 consists of 14 residues. The CDR3 coding sequence is TGTGCCAGCAGCGTAGATACGGCAGGGGGTGGCTACACCTTC. Its translation is CASSVDTAGGGYTF.

Sample share makes this clonotype medium-sized. The J gene is TRBJ2-2, the V gene TRBV9; D gene ambiguous. Trimming pared 0 bases from V and 5 bases from J, leaving 5 bases between. Germline-derived CDR1 and CDR2 are SGDLS and YYNGEE. The CDR3 consists of 13 residues. This chain's CDR3 is CASSVDLTGELFF. CDR3 sequence (DNA): TGTGCCAGCAGCGTAGATTTGACCGGGGAGCTGTTTTTT. Full variable domain (outside the CDR3, taken from reference TRBV9 and TRBJ2-2): DSGVTQTPKHLITATGQRVTLRCSPRSGDLSVYWYQQSLDQGLQFLIQYYNGEERAKGNILERFSAQQFPDLHSELNLSSLELGDSALYFCASSVDLTGELFFGEGSRLTVL.

The sample holds a few counts of this clonotype. V and J are TRBV9 and TRBJ2-1, with 13 nucleotides matching TRBD2. The CDR3 is made up of 19 amino acids. V trimming: 5 bases; J trimming: 0 bases; junction bases outside the gene matches: 11. From germline, CDR1 is SGDLS and CDR2 YYNGEE. The CDR3 region is CASSPTSGGAWSSYNEQFF. The CDR3, as DNA: TGTGCCAGCAGTCCCACTAGCGGGGGGGCCTGGAGCTCCTACAATGAGCAGTTCTTC.

This clonotype was counted at least ten times. The chain is built from TRBV9 and TRBJ2-7; D ambiguous. The germline V and J ends were trimmed by 0 bases and 2 bases, with 9 bases remaining between them. The CDR3 runs 14 residues. Germline V CDR1 and CDR2: SGDLS, YYNGEE. The CDR3 loop reads CASSVAATTYEQYF. For the CDR3, the DNA is TGTGCCAGCAGCGTAGCGGCCACCACCTACGAGCAGTACTTC.

This clonotype was detected ten times or more. The genes are TRBV9 and TRBJ2-1; tentative D call: TRBD2 (6 bases). The CDR3 is 15 amino acids. Trimming cost V 6 bases and J 0 bases, with 13 bases left between them. From germline, CDR1 is SGDLS and CDR2 YYNGEE. In DNA, the CDR3 is TGTGCCAGCACCGACCCCGGGGGCTCCTACAATGAGCAGTTCTTC. It encodes CASTDPGGSYNEQFF.

This clonotype has ten or more counts. The chain links TRBV9 to TRBJ2-3; D is perhaps TRBD1 or TRBD2 (6 bases each). Germline CDR1 reads SGDLS; CDR2 reads YYNGEE. This CDR3 has 15 amino acids. V was pared by 3 bases and J by 7 bases, with 18 bases between. The CDR3, as DNA: TGTGCCAGCAGCGCTCCTCATGGGGGGCCCAATACGCAGTATTTT. Translating gives CASSAPHGGPNTQYF.

This clonotype was observed a handful of times. The CDR3 DNA follows: TGTGCCACATCCAGGAGACCCTCCTACGAGCAGTACTTC. Translated, it gives CATSRRPSYEQYF. The chain joins TRBV9 to TRBJ2-7; D gene ambiguous. CDR3 length: 13 amino acids. Germline V CDR1 and CDR2: SGDLS, YYNGEE. The V and J ends lost 9 bases and 0 bases respectively, with 13 bases between them.

This clonotype occurred many times. V is TRBV9 and J is TRBJ2-7, with 10 nucleotides matching TRBD2. V gave up 0 bases and J gave up 3 bases; unmatched junction bases: 3. The CDR3 sequence is 15 residues long. From germline, CDR1 is SGDLS and CDR2 YYNGEE. The CDR3 reads CASSVASGGSYEQYF. The CDR3 nucleotides read TGTGCCAGCAGCGTAGCTAGCGGGGGCAGCTACGAGCAGTACTTC.